Shown below are 13 T cell receptor beta chains from a single sample sequenced in a study of T cell repertoires in cytomegalovirus infection. Using its own MiXCR run on the reads, TCRdb lists one record per CDR3 protein. The sample records under 800,000 distinct CDR3 sequences, roughly 26% being singletons. The sequenced material came from CD8+ T cells from PBMCs. These receptors all come from a human donor in good health (CMV status not recorded). Some clones in this sample may be carry-over from other donors' samples.

A few counts support this clonotype. This chain uses TRBV4-1 with TRBJ1-5; the D is unclear. CDR3 length: 16 residues. V was cut by 0 bases and J by 4 bases, with 13 bases left in between. Per the germline V gene, CDR1 is MGHRA and CDR2 is YSYEKL. The CDR3 bases are TGCGCCAGCAGCCAAGAGTTGGTGCAGTCGAATCAGCCCCAGCATTTT. Its protein product is CASSQELVQSNQPQHF.

This clonotype was seen at least ten times. V usage is TRBV4-2 and J usage is TRBJ2-7; the D is unclear. The length of the CDR3 is 13 residues. V dropped 5 bases and J dropped 2 bases, with 10 bases sitting between them. The V gene's germline CDR1 is LGHNA and CDR2 YNFKEQ. The chain's CDR3 is CASSGGMAYEQYF. DNA for the CDR3: TGTGCCAGCAGCGGCGGTATGGCCTACGAGCAGTACTTC.

The rearrangement links TRBV7-2 to TRBJ1-5, with D unresolved. V lost 2 bases to trimming and J lost 3 bases, with 17 bases between them. This CDR3 is 17 amino acids long. Germline values: CDR1 SGHTA, CDR2 FQGNSA. The CDR3 region has the DNA TGTGCCAGCAGCTTATACGATAGAGGGCAGGTCAATCAGCCCCAGCATTTT. It specifies CASSLYDRGQVNQPQHF.

This clonotype appeared a few times. The gene calls are TRBV6-2 or TRBV6-3 and TRBJ2-1, with 14 bases that match TRBD2. The V segment lost 4 bases and the J segment 5 bases; nucleotides outside the gene matches: 10. The CDR3 loop spans 18 amino acids. Germline assignment: CDR1 MNHEY and CDR2 SVGEGT. CDR3 protein: CASSSRLAGGKGNNEQFF. The CDR3 DNA sequence: TGTGCCAGCAGTTCGAGACTAGCGGGGGGGAAGGGGAACAATGAGCAGTTCTTC.

V and J are TRBV7-6 and TRBJ1-6; D is unresolved. The CDR3 consists of 14 residues. Germline V CDR1 and CDR2: SGHVS, FNYEAQ. Trimming cost V 2 bases and J 8 bases, with 10 bases left between them. The CDR3 DNA reads as TGTGCCAGCAGCTTATTTGGCAGTGATTCACCCCTCCACTTT. This sequence encodes CASSLFGSDSPLHF.

The chain links TRBV6-1 to TRBJ2-4; no clear D. Germline V gene data show CDR1 as MNHNS and CDR2 as SASEGT. The CDR3 spans 14 residues. V dropped 5 bases and J dropped 7 bases, with 15 bases sitting between them. The CDR3 nucleotides are TGTGCCAGCAGTTCCGACTTCGATGGGAACATTCAGTACTTC. It yields the protein CASSSDFDGNIQYF.

In this sample, this clonotype turned up many times. The rearrangement uses TRBV6-2 or TRBV6-3 and TRBJ1-5; 7 bases are shared with TRBD1. V lost 5 bases and J lost 5; bases outside the gene matches: 9. Germline loops: CDR1 MNHEY, CDR2 SVGEGT. The CDR3 length is 15 residues. This CDR3 reads CASSPDDRAYQPQHF. The DNA of the CDR3 is TGTGCCAGCAGTCCCGACGACAGGGCTTATCAGCCCCAGCATTTT.

This clonotype came up many times. The chain carries TRBV28 and TRBJ1-2, with D possibly matching TRBD1 (6 bases). CDR3 length: 15 amino acids. Trimming took off 4 bases at V and 6 bases at J, with 18 bases between the two ends. CDR1 MDHEN and CDR2 SYDVKM come from the germline V gene. The CDR3, as DNA: TGTGCCAGCAGTTCCACGGGACACAATTACGATGGCTACACCTTC. It is translated as CASSSTGHNYDGYTF.

The rearrangement links TRBV14 to TRBJ1-2, with unresolved D. Germline CDR1 reads SGHDN; CDR2 reads FVKESK. V shed 4 bases and J shed 7 bases, with 10 bases lying between them. The length of the CDR3 is 12 residues. CDR3 region: CASSPDRRGYTF. In DNA, the CDR3 is TGTGCCAGCAGCCCCGACCGACGTGGCTACACCTTC.

This clonotype appeared many times. V and J are TRBV7-9 and TRBJ2-2; tentatively, D is TRBD2 (5 bases). Germline V gene data show CDR1 as SEHNR and CDR2 as FQNEAQ (reference sequence). The V gene lost 5 bases and the J gene lost 0 bases, with 25 bases spanning the gap. The CDR3 is 20 residues long. In DNA form, the CDR3 reads TGTGCCAGCAGCACCGGGATGCTTTCAGGTTTTCTCGCGAACACCGGGGAGCTGTTTTTT. Residues: CASSTGMLSGFLANTGELFF.

The J gene is TRBJ1-3, the V gene TRBV7-9; D is possibly TRBD1 (5 bases). The CDR3 totals 16 residues. V was clipped by 5 bases and J by 0 bases, with 14 bases between them. Per germline, CDR1 SEHNR and CDR2 FQNEAQ (reference sequence). The CDR3 is CASSPSRGRSGNTIYF. As DNA, the CDR3 is TGTGCCAGCAGCCCATCAAGGGGCCGCTCTGGAAACACCATATATTTT.

This clonotype was observed a handful of times. The chain couples TRBV6-5 to TRBJ2-5; 7 nucleotides line up with TRBD2. Germline-derived CDR1 and CDR2 are MNHEY and SVGAGI. This CDR3 comprises 16 residues. The junction had 9 bases not matched to a gene; V was cut back by 3 bases and J by 2 bases. CDR3 DNA: TGTGCCAGCAGTTATCTACTACCGGGACTACAAGAGACCCAGTACTTC. It codes for CASSYLLPGLQETQYF.

This clonotype was recorded a few times. The rearrangement links TRBV6-2 or TRBV6-3 to TRBJ2-7; D is possibly TRBD2 (5 bases). This CDR3 has 12 amino acids. Looked up from germline, CDR1 is MNHEY and CDR2 is SVGEGT. The V and J ends lost 6 bases and 2 bases respectively, with 8 bases between them. The CDR3 DNA reads TGTGCCAGCAGCAACGGGGCCTACGAGCAGTACGTC. Amino acids: CASSNGAYEQYV.